This T cell receptor (beta chain) originates from a study of immune evolution from preneoplasia to lung adenocarcinoma. Study observations and caveats: Highest clonality occurred in KRAS-mutant, not EGFR-mutant or double wild-type, nodules.

Assay used: immunoSEQ multiplex PCR; TCRdb lists only in-frame clones, some missing. The sample comprises roughly 8,300 clones, approximately 80% of which are singletons, and roughly 2.3% rests with the top ten. Notes on this clone: Antigen: not known.

CDR1 is SGHTA and CDR2 is FQGNSA in the germline V gene. The CDR3 is made up of 15 amino acids. V was clipped by 5 bases and J by 4 bases, with 18 bases between them. Histologic diagnosis was independently verified by two lung pathologists. This sequence was found in a person aged 45 to 69 with lung adenocarcinoma. The sequenced material came from FFPE invasive lung adenocarcinoma tissue. The J gene is TRBJ2-7, the V gene TRBV7-2, with a weak D call TRBD1 (5 bases). The CDR3 sequence is CASSPPGPLFYEQYF. The CDR3, as DNA: TGTGCCAGCAGCCCTCCAGGGCCACTATTTTACGAGCAGTACTTC.